Shown below are 25 T cell receptor beta chains from a single sample sequenced in a study of T cell changes during pregnancy in multiple sclerosis. Profiled with immunoSEQ multiplex PCR; TCRdb holds only in-frame clones, not every one. This sample carries 100,000 or so clones, 85% to 95% of them seen once, and the ten largest clones take around 1.7%. The material sequenced was peripheral blood, taken after pregnancy. Receptors originate from a female donor in good health, enrolled as a control in a pregnancy study.

The chain combines TRBV5-5 with TRBJ1-1, with D unresolved. Trimming removed 4 bases from V and 4 bases from J, with 8 bases in between. The CDR3 totals 12 residues. The germline V gene encodes CDR1 SGHKS and CDR2 YYEKEE (reference sequence). Written as DNA, the CDR3 is TGTGCCAGCAGCAGGGAGTTCACTGAAGCTTTCTTT. It encodes CASSREFTEAFF.

The chain joins TRBV6-1 to TRBJ2-1; D is undetermined. The germline V and J ends were trimmed by 3 bases and 0 bases, with 9 bases remaining between them. Germline CDR1 MNHNS, CDR2 SASEGT. CDR3 length: 15 amino acids. In DNA, the CDR3 is TGTGCCAGCAGTGATCAGACACCCTCCTACAATGAGCAGTTCTTC. Amino acid sequence: CASSDQTPSYNEQFF.

This chain uses TRBV5-1 with TRBJ1-4, with D perhaps TRBD1 (5 bases). The V and J ends lost 1 base and 4 bases respectively, with 11 bases between them. Germline CDR1 SGHRS, CDR2 YFSETQ. The CDR3 covers 15 residues. This chain's CDR3 is CASSLWGVDNEKLFF. The DNA of the CDR3 is TGCGCCAGCAGCTTGTGGGGGGTGGATAATGAAAAACTGTTTTTT.

The genes are TRBV28 and TRBJ2-3; a possible D gene is TRBD2 (6 bases). This CDR3 has 15 amino acids. Germline CDR1 and CDR2: MDHEN and SYDVKM. V was pared by 2 bases and J by 0 bases, with 9 bases between. CDR3 in amino acids: CASSLAGLSTDTQYF. CDR3 DNA sequence: TGTGCCAGCAGTTTAGCGGGGTTAAGCACAGATACGCAGTATTTT.

The V and J genes are TRBV4-1 and TRBJ2-7; tentative D call: TRBD2 (5 bases). Germline V CDR1 and CDR2: MGHRA, YSYEKL. The CDR3 runs 17 residues. Trimming took off 2 bases at V and 4 bases at J, with 21 bases between the two ends. This CDR3 reads CASSQRLRTLEWYEQYF. In DNA, the CDR3 is TGCGCCAGCAGCCAACGCCTTCGGACTCTCGAGTGGTACGAGCAGTACTTC.

The chain is built from TRBV27 and TRBJ1-2, with 7 bases that match TRBD1. The germline V gene has CDR1 MNHEY and CDR2 SMNVEV (reference sequence). This CDR3 is 16 amino acids long. V was clipped by 3 bases and J by 4 bases; unmatched bases: 11. The DNA for the CDR3 is TGTGCCAGCAGTTTGACCGGACAGGCAGTAACCTATGGCTACACCTTC. It encodes CASSLTGQAVTYGYTF.

This chain uses TRBV14 with TRBJ2-3; D possibly corresponds to TRBD2 (5 bases). The CDR3 is made up of 16 amino acids. V was clipped by 0 bases and J by 6 bases, with 16 bases between them. Germline V gene sequence: CDR1 SGHDN, CDR2 FVKESK. CDR3 amino acids: CASSQDQRRSHDTQYF. The CDR3 nucleotides are TGTGCCAGCAGCCAAGATCAGCGGAGGAGCCATGATACGCAGTATTTT.

The chain is built from TRBV7-9 and TRBJ1-2; 9 nucleotides align to TRBD1. The germline V gene encodes CDR1 SEHNR and CDR2 FQNEAQ (reference sequence). Trimming removed 8 bases from V and 0 bases from J; junction bases left unmatched: 7. There are 15 residues in the CDR3. CDR3 in amino acids: CASGDRDIANYGYTF. The DNA of the CDR3 is TGTGCCAGCGGGGACAGGGATATAGCTAACTATGGCTACACCTTC.

The V and J genes are TRBV19 and TRBJ2-7; 13 bases agree with TRBD2. Germline loops: CDR1 LNHDA, CDR2 SQIVND (reference sequence). This CDR3 has 15 residues. With V trimmed by 5 bases and J by 4 bases, 5 bases remained unmatched. This CDR3 is CASSAGTSGNYEQYF. CDR3 DNA: TGTGCCAGTAGTGCCGGGACTAGCGGGAATTACGAGCAGTACTTC.

V and J are TRBV29-1 and TRBJ2-3; D is possibly TRBD2 (6 bases). V lost 3 bases to trimming and J lost 1 base, with 11 bases between them. In germline, CDR1 is SQVTM, CDR2 ANQGSEA. CDR3 length: 14 amino acids. This CDR3 reads CSVDPSVRTDTQYF. The DNA for the CDR3 is TGCAGCGTTGACCCTAGCGTGCGCACAGATACGCAGTATTTT.

The genes are TRBV7-9 and TRBJ1-1, with a possible D match to TRBD1 (5 bases). Per the germline V gene, CDR1 is SEHNR and CDR2 is FQNEAQ (reference sequence). Between the trimmed V and J ends, which lost 5 bases and 3 bases, there was a span of 16 bases. CDR3 size: 15 residues. CDR3 nucleotides: TGTGCCAGCAGCCCTCCCCCCCTCAGGGACACTGAAGCTTTCTTT. Residues: CASSPPPLRDTEAFF.

The rearrangement links TRBV7-2 to TRBJ2-1; TRBD2 matches 9 bases. This CDR3 contains 16 residues. Trimming took 5 bases from V and 6 from J; bases not matched to a gene: 11. The V gene's germline CDR1 is SGHTA and CDR2 FQGNSA. CDR3 DNA sequence: TGTGCCAGCAGCCCGATGATAGCGGGAGTGTTCAATGAGCAGTTCTTC. Residues: CASSPMIAGVFNEQFF.

The chain couples TRBV7-2 to TRBJ2-7, with 9 bases fitting TRBD1. Germline assignment: CDR1 SGHTA and CDR2 FQGNSA. The CDR3 contains 16 residues. J gave up 2 bases and V 5 bases, and 10 bases lay outside the gene matches. CDR3 in amino acids: CASSAAGQGPTYEQYF. The CDR3 nucleotides read TGTGCCAGCAGCGCTGCGGGACAGGGCCCCACCTACGAGCAGTACTTC. Based on the CDR3 plus reference TRBV7-2 and TRBJ2-7, the full variable domain is GAGVSQSPSNKVTEKGKDVELRCDPISGHTALYWYRQSLGQGLEFLIYFQGNSAPDKSGLPSDRFSAERTGGSVSTLTIQRTQQEDSAVYLCASSAAGQGPTYEQYFGPGTRLTVT.

This sequence joins TRBV5-1 and TRBJ2-2; D is undetermined. V lost 2 bases and J 8 bases, leaving 10 bases between the germline ends. Looked up from germline, CDR1 is SGHRS and CDR2 is YFSETQ. The CDR3 is 13 amino acids. In nucleotides, the CDR3 is TGCGCCAGCAGCTTTGGGCTCTATGGGGAGCTGTTTTTT. It yields the protein CASSFGLYGELFF.

The chain employs TRBV6-6 and TRBJ2-7; D may be TRBD1 (6 bases). The CDR3 is made up of 15 amino acids. CDR1 is MNHNY, CDR2 SVGAGI, per germline (reference sequence). V lost 2 bases and J 7 bases, leaving 18 bases between the germline ends. The CDR3 reads CASSYRRDTSVEQYF. CDR3 nucleotide sequence: TGTGCCAGCAGTTACCGACGGGACACCTCGGTAGAGCAGTACTTC.

The chain combines TRBV6-5 with TRBJ2-4; D is perhaps TRBD2 (6 bases). V dropped 2 bases and J dropped 2 bases, with 13 bases sitting between them. The germline CDR1 and CDR2 sequences are MNHEY and SVGAGI. There are 16 residues in the CDR3. The CDR3 DNA reads as TGTGCCAGCAGTTACGCCCCCGGGGGTACCAAAAACATTCAGTACTTC. Encoded protein: CASSYAPGGTKNIQYF.

This chain connects TRBV7-2 to TRBJ2-1, with D maybe TRBD2 (7 bases). The germline V and J ends were trimmed by 3 bases and 10 bases, with 19 bases remaining between them. CDR3 length: 15 residues. Germline V lookup: CDR1 SGHTA, CDR2 FQGNSA. Written as DNA, the CDR3 is TGTGCCAGCAGCTTTTCCAGGGACACAGCGGGGGAGCAGTTCTTC. Translating gives CASSFSRDTAGEQFF.

The CDR3 protein is CASSLSNTLYEQYF. The CDR3, as DNA: TGTGCCAGCAGCTTATCGAACACCCTCTACGAGCAGTACTTC. V is TRBV7-2 and J is TRBJ2-7; no firm D call. Trimming shortened V by 2 bases and J by 3 bases, and 11 bases separated the two germline ends. Germline CDR1 is SGHTA and CDR2 is FQGNSA. The CDR3 runs 14 residues.

The chain recombines TRBV13 with TRBJ2-2, with D tentatively TRBD2 (5 bases). Germline V gives CDR1 PRHDT, CDR2 FYEKMQ (reference sequence). There are 15 residues in the CDR3. Between the trimmed V and J ends, which lost 3 bases and 1 base, there was a span of 9 bases. The CDR3, as DNA: TGTGCCAGCAGCTTCAAGAGGGAGAACACCGGGGAGCTGTTTTTT. It yields the protein CASSFKRENTGELFF.

This clone came up once. The chain combines TRBV2 with TRBJ2-7; 11 bases fit TRBD2. V shed 1 base and J 3 bases; nucleotides not matched to a gene: 2. The CDR3 loop spans 15 amino acids. The germline gives CDR1 SNHLY, CDR2 FYNNEI. The CDR3: CASSEGLAGGYEQYF. The CDR3 nucleotides read TGTGCCAGCAGTGAAGGGCTAGCGGGAGGCTACGAGCAGTACTTC.

The chain has TRBV6-4 and TRBJ2-1, with a tentative D call TRBD2 (6 bases). This CDR3 has 15 residues. Germline-derived CDR1 and CDR2 are MRHNA and SNTAGT. V lost 0 bases and J lost 2, with 8 bases in between. The CDR3 DNA reads as TGTGCCAGCAGTGACTCGGAGGGGACCTACAATGAGCAGTTCTTC. This translates into CASSDSEGTYNEQFF.

The chain joins TRBV29-1 to TRBJ2-1; the D gene is possibly TRBD1 (6 bases). Germline values: CDR1 SQVTM, CDR2 ANQGSEA. Trimming shortened V by 4 bases and J by 3 bases, and 19 bases separated the two germline ends. CDR3 length: 16 amino acids. The CDR3 nucleotides are TGCAGCGTTGTTGGGTGGGGGCAGGGTAGCTACAATGAGCAGTTCTTC. Protein sequence: CSVVGWGQGSYNEQFF.

The V gene is TRBV4-1, the J gene TRBJ1-5, with D possibly TRBD1 on 5 matching bases. CDR3 size: 16 residues. V was shortened by 1 base and J by 0 bases, with 10 bases between the two germline ends. Germline V gene sequence: CDR1 MGHRA, CDR2 YSYEKL. CDR3 region: CASSQAGGYSNQPQHF. The CDR3 DNA reads as TGCGCCAGCAGCCAAGCGGGGGGGTATAGCAATCAGCCCCAGCATTTT.

This clone occurred a few times. The chain has TRBV6-4 and TRBJ2-1; a possible D gene is TRBD2 (5 bases). The CDR3 totals 13 residues. V was trimmed by 0 bases and J by 8 bases, leaving 8 bases between them. Germline loops: CDR1 MRHNA, CDR2 SNTAGT. The CDR3 region is CASSDSASHEQFF. CDR3 nucleotide sequence: TGTGCCAGCAGTGACTCGGCTAGCCATGAGCAGTTCTTC.

The CDR3 sequence is CASSLGTTLDEQFF. In DNA, the CDR3 is TGCGCCAGCAGCCTCGGGACTACCTTGGATGAGCAGTTCTTC. This rearrangement joins TRBV5-1 to TRBJ2-1; 7 bases line up with TRBD2. Germline CDR1 is SGHRS and CDR2 is YFSETQ. The ends lost 4 bases at V and 8 bases at J; junction bases unmatched: 9. This CDR3 is 14 amino acids long.